This T cell receptor (beta chain) was sequenced in a study of T and B cells in COVID-19 patients. Study summary: The recovered cohort's median age was approximately 37 years, versus about 63 years in active infection.

Study outcomes and limitations: Of thousands of TCR clusters found only in the recovered cohort, approximately 34 had low generation probability. Active COVID-19 showed highly clonal TRB repertoires; recovery showed diversity and richness above healthy donors. Patients with COVID-19 reportedly showed strongly skewed T cell receptor beta variable and joining gene usage.

Multiplex PCR with BIOMED2 TRB-A/B primer pools amplified TRB rearrangements. TCRdb analysed the multiplex PCR reads with MiXCR anew, one entry per CDR3 protein. The sample yields 5,500 to 8,000 distinct CDR3 sequences, approximately 22% seen once. From blood, about 240-550 ng of genomic DNA served as TRB template. This clonotype was seen more than once but under ten times. Its target is unknown. There are 16 residues in the CDR3. Germline V gene lookup returns CDR1 DFQATT and CDR2 SNEGSKA (reference sequence). The junction had 10 bases not matched to a gene; V was cut back by 1 base and J by 6 bases. This chain links TRBV20-1 with TRBJ2-3, with TRBD2 identical over 10 bases. The source material was blood. The sequence derives from a human donor who had recovered from COVID-19. The CDR3 is CSARASGGTLRDTQYF. CDR3 nucleotide sequence: TGCAGTGCTAGAGCTAGCGGGGGAACCCTTAGGGATACGCAGTATTTT.